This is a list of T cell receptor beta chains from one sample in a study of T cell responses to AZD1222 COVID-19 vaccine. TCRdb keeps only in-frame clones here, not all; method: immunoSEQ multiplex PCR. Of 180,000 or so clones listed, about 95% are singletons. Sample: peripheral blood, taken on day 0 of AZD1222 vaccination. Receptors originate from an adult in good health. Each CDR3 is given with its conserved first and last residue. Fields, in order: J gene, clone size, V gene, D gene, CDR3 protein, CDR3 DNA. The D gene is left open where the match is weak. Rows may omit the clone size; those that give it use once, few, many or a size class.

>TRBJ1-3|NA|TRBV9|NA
CASSQESSGNTIYF
TGTGCCAGCAGTCAGGAATCCTCTGGAAACACCATATATTTT
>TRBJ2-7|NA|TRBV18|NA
CASSPPKGGRQGQVYEQYF
TGTGCCAGCTCACCACCTAAGGGGGGGAGACAGGGCCAAGTCTACGAGCAGTACTTC
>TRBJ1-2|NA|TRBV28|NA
CASSSLTVGYTF
TGTGCCAGCAGTTCCCTAACGGTGGGCTACACCTTC
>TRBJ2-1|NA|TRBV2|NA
CASSERPPGSYNEQFF
TGTGCCAGCAGTGAACGCCCTCCCGGGTCCTACAATGAGCAGTTCTTC
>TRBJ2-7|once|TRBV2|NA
CASSVIVEDEQYF
TGTGCCAGCAGTGTTATTGTGGAGGACGAGCAGTACTTC
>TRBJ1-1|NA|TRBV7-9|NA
CASGPGWGMEAFF
TGTGCCAGCGGCCCGGGATGGGGGATGGAAGCTTTCTTT
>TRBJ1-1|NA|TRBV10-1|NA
CASSESKTVKWDTEAFF
TGCGCCAGCAGTGAGTCGAAGACAGTTAAGTGGGACACTGAAGCTTTCTTT
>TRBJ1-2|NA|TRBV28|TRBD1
CASGGYRGSYGYTF
TGTGCCAGCGGGGGATACAGGGGCAGCTATGGCTACACCTTC
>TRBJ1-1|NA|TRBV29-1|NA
CSVTVNTEAFF
TGCAGCGTGACAGTGAACACTGAAGCTTTCTTT
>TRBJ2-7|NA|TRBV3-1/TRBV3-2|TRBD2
CASSQEPSGRSYEQYF
TGTGCCAGCAGCCAAGAACCTAGCGGGCGTTCCTACGAGCAGTACTTC
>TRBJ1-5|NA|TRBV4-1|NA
CASSRNEDQPQHF
TGCGCCAGCAGCCGGAACGAAGATCAGCCCCAGCATTTT
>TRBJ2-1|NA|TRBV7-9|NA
CASRRGNNEQFF
TGTGCCAGCAGACGGGGAAACAATGAGCAGTTCTTC
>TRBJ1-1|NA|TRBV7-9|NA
CASSLLVNTEAFF
TGTGCCAGCAGCTTGTTGGTGAACACTGAAGCTTTCTTT
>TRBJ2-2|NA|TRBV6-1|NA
CASSGLGLSNTGELFF
TGTGCCAGCAGTGGCCTGGGACTGTCGAACACCGGGGAGCTGTTTTTT
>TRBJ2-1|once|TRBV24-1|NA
CATSLSSSYNEQFF
TGTGCCACCAGTTTATCCAGCTCCTACAATGAGCAGTTCTTC
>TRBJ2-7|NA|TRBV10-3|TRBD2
CATGLAGYEQYF
TGTGCCACCGGACTAGCGGGATACGAGCAGTACTTC
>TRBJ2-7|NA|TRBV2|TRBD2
CASSEQALGRERGYEQYF
TGTGCCAGCAGTGAACAAGCCCTGGGGAGGGAACGGGGTTACGAGCAGTACTTC
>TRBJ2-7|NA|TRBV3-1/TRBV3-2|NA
CASSPLGGPYEQYF
TGTGCCAGCAGCCCACTGGGGGGCCCCTACGAGCAGTACTTC
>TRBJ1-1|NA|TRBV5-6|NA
CASSSFDRTNTEAFF
TGTGCCAGCAGCTCCTTCGACAGGACGAACACTGAAGCTTTCTTT
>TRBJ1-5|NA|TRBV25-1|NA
CASSARGGNQPQHF
TGTGCCAGCAGTGCCCGGGGTGGCAATCAGCCCCAGCATTTT
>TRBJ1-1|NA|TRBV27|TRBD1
CASSLADRGNTEAFF
TGTGCCAGCAGTTTAGCCGACAGGGGGAACACTGAAGCTTTCTTT
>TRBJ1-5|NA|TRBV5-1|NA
CASSVGHSSNQPQHF
TGCGCCAGCAGCGTGGGACATTCTAGCAATCAGCCCCAGCATTTT
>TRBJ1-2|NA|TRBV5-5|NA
CASLRQTNYGYTF
TGTGCCAGCCTAAGGCAGACTAACTATGGCTACACCTTC
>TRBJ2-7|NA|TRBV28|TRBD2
CASSGGASTYEQYF
TGTGCCAGCAGCGGGGGGGCCAGCACCTACGAGCAGTACTTC
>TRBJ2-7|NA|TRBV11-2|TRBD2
CASSLGAGAYEQYF
TGTGCCAGCAGCTTAGGCGCGGGAGCGTACGAGCAGTACTTC
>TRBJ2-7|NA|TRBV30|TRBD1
CACPPLTGPSREQYF
TGTGCCTGCCCACCCTTGACAGGGCCCTCGAGGGAGCAGTACTTC
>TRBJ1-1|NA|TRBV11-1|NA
CASSYVSFVNTEAFF
TGTGCCAGCAGCTATGTAAGCTTCGTGAACACTGAAGCTTTCTTT
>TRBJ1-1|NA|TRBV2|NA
CASSEREYGSAEAFF
TGTGCCAGCAGTGAACGGGAATACGGGAGCGCTGAAGCTTTCTTT
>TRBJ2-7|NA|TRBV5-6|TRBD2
CASSTSGIRYEQYF
TGTGCCAGCAGCACTAGCGGGATAAGATACGAGCAGTACTTC
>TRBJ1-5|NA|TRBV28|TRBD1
CASGRQGKNQPQHF
TGTGCCAGCGGTAGACAGGGGAAGAATCAGCCCCAGCATTTT
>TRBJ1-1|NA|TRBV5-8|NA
CASSLRGDTEAFF
TGTGCCAGCAGCTTGAGGGGCGACACTGAAGCTTTCTTT
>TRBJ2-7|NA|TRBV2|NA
CASTQDLEQYF
TGTGCCAGCACGCAAGACCTCGAGCAGTACTTC
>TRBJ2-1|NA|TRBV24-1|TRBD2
CATSSGTSDYNEQFF
TGTGCCACCAGCTCCGGGACTAGCGACTACAATGAGCAGTTCTTC
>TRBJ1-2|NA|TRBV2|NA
CASTDFRRTGYGYTF
TGTGCCAGCACCGACTTTCGGCGCACTGGGTATGGCTACACCTTC
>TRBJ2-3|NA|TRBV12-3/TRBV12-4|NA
CASSLDRSDTQYF
TGTGCCAGCAGTTTAGACAGATCAGATACGCAGTATTTT